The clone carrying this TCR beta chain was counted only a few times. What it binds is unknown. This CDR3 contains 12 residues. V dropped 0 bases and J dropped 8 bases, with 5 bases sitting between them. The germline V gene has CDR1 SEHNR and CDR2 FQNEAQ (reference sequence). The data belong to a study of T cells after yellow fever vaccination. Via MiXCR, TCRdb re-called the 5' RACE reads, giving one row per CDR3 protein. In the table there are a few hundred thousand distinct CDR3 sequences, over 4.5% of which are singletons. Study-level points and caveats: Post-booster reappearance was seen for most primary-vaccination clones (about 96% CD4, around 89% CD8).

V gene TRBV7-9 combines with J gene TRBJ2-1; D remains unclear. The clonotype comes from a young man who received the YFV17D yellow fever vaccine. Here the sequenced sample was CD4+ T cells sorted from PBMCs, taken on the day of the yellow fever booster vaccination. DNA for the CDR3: TGTGCCAGCAGCTTAGCTACCTATGAGCAGTTCTTC. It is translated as CASSLATYEQFF.